This T cell receptor beta chain was captured in a study of vaccination effects on CD4 cells after COVID-19. As for the study in general: Participants got two doses of BNT162b2 or mRNA-1273 vaccine. Study-wide findings and caveats: Within healthy vaccinees, only 1 of 255 vaccine-induced clones displayed cross-reactivity with common cold coronaviruses.

Points on this clone: Antigen: not known.

Sequencing in the ViraFEST assay came after antigen-specific CD4+ T cells had been expanded with viral peptide pools, which were used to stimulate PBMC. Following culture for around 10 days, CD4+ T cells were isolated. None of the vaccinated had previously contracted SARS-CoV-2, and their nucleocapsid antibodies tested negative. The CDR3 has 13 residues. Germline V gives CDR1 MNHEY, CDR2 SVGEGT. V lost 5 bases to trimming and J lost 7 bases, with 14 bases between them. Here immunoSEQ multiplex PCR was the method, and the copy in TCRdb shows in-frame clones only, minus some. The table lists 50,000 to 60,000 clones, approximately 70% of them singletons, with 15% to 20% in the top ten.

The material was CD4+ T cells from PBMCs cultured with SARS-CoV-2 spike peptides, obtained before COVID-19 vaccination. The clonotype comes from a human donor who received a COVID-19 vaccine. The V and J genes are TRBV6-2 or TRBV6-3 and TRBJ1-2, with a possible D match to TRBD1 (6 bases). The CDR3 loop is CASSGQPRSGYTF. The CDR3 region has the DNA TGTGCCAGCAGTGGACAGCCAAGGAGTGGCTACACCTTC.